There are many counts of the clone carrying this T cell receptor (beta chain). The target antigen is unknown. Then a second PCR, running roughly 7 to 11 cycles, was carried out with a sample-barcoded 5' primer and a J-beta primer mix. TCRdb reanalysed the 5' RACE reads using MiXCR and keeps one entry per CDR3 protein. The data show about 640,000 distinct CDR3 sequences, about 30% seen once. These data belong to a study of blood T cells in healthy people across ages. Study findings and constraints: It was held that the diversity estimates obtained from one million T cells were underestimates.

CDR1 and CDR2 (germline): MNHEY, SMNVEV (reference sequence). Trimming pared 10 bases from V and 0 bases from J, leaving 4 bases between. The CDR3 extends over 11 amino acids. The TCR sequence derives from an elderly woman in good health. The J gene is TRBJ1-5, the V gene TRBV27; D is unclear. The specimen was blood. The CDR3 here is CATLSNQPQHF. DNA of the CDR3: TGTGCCACCCTTAGCAATCAGCCCCAGCATTTT.